This T cell receptor (beta chain) was sequenced in a study of shared clonotypes between healthy human individuals. Naive CD8 cells were CD45RO-negative, positively selected for CCR7, excluding terminally differentiated effector memory CD45RA+ cells. Running of the assay took place at deep level. The protocol was immunoSEQ multiplex PCR, while the TCRdb copy is restricted to in-frame clones and leaves out a portion. The table has 1.5 million to 2.5 million clones, roughly 94% seen once. The CDR3 spans 17 residues. The germline V gene encodes CDR1 SGHDT and CDR2 YYEEEE. Trimming at V came to 0 bases and at J to 0 bases, leaving 6 bases not matched to a gene.

The receptor was isolated from a man aged 18 to 30 in good health. Sequencing was performed on naive CD8+ T cells sorted from blood. The J gene is TRBJ1-1, the V gene TRBV5-6; 9 bases are shared with TRBD1. The CDR3, as DNA: TGTGCCAGCAGCTTGGGGACAGGGGCCAACTTGAACACTGAAGCTTTCTTT. The encoded protein is CASSLGTGANLNTEAFF. The complete variable domain, with remaining parts taken from reference TRBV5-6 and TRBJ1-1, reads DAGVTQSPTHLIKTRGQQVTLRCSPKSGHDTVSWYQQALGQGPQFIFQYYEEEERQRGNFPDRFSGHQFPNYSSELNVNALLLGDSALYLCASSLGTGANLNTEAFFGQGTRLTVV.